Presented here are 14 T cell receptor beta chains from one specimen sequenced in a study of cytotoxic CD8 clonotypes in ibrutinib-treated CLL. Profiled with immunoSEQ multiplex PCR; TCRdb holds only in-frame clones, not every one. This sample yields more than 150,000 clones, of which around three quarters are seen a single time; roughly 12% belongs to the top ten. The input for sequencing was PBMCs, taken after 24 months of ibrutinib treatment. These receptors all come from a human donor with chronic lymphocytic leukemia.

This chain connects TRBV18 to TRBJ2-5; 9 bases map to TRBD1. V shed 2 bases and J 5 bases; nucleotides not matched to a gene: 3. From germline, CDR1 is KGHSH and CDR2 LQKENI. The CDR3 sequence is 14 residues long. The CDR3 protein is CASSPGQGSETQYF. The CDR3, as DNA: TGTGCCAGCTCACCAGGACAGGGGAGTGAGACCCAGTACTTC.

The rearrangement uses TRBV6-6 and TRBJ2-7; no clear D gene. The V gene lost 5 bases and the J gene lost 3 bases, with 5 bases spanning the gap. This CDR3 contains 11 residues. Germline assignment: CDR1 MNHNY and CDR2 SVGAGI (reference sequence). The CDR3 is CASSIRYEQYF. Here the CDR3 DNA reads TGTGCCAGCAGTATCCGCTACGAGCAGTACTTC.

The genes are TRBV20-1 and TRBJ2-7, with a possible D match to TRBD2 (5 bases). Trimming removed 5 bases from V and 11 bases from J, with 16 bases in between. The CDR3 has 11 residues. Per the germline V gene, CDR1 is DFQATT and CDR2 is SNEGSKA (reference sequence). CDR3 residues: CSAPNSAREYF. The CDR3 DNA reads as TGCAGTGCTCCGAATAGCGCAAGAGAGTACTTC.

This clone occurred a few times. Written as DNA, the CDR3 is TGTGCCATCAGTCAAGGACGAGGCTCCTACGAGCAGTACTTC. Its protein product is CAISQGRGSYEQYF. V usage is TRBV10-3 and J usage is TRBJ2-7; D ambiguous. With 5 bases removed from V and 0 bases from J, the gap between germline ends came to 11 bases. The CDR3 sequence is 14 residues long. The germline V gene has CDR1 ENHRY and CDR2 SYGVKD.

The rearrangement uses TRBV9 and TRBJ2-7; 11 bases map to TRBD2. Germline V gene sequence: CDR1 SGDLS, CDR2 YYNGEE. Unmatched junction bases numbered 7, after V lost 4 bases and J lost 1 base. The CDR3 consists of 16 residues. The CDR3 DNA sequence: TGTGCCAGCAGCTTTAGCGGGAGGGCCCTTTCCTACGAGCAGTACTTC. It specifies CASSFSGRALSYEQYF.

This clone occurred a few times. The chain links TRBV28 to TRBJ1-5; D perhaps matches TRBD1 (5 bases). This CDR3 has 15 residues. Germline V lookup: CDR1 MDHEN, CDR2 SYDVKM. Trimming pared 7 bases from V and 5 bases from J, leaving 18 bases between. The CDR3 sequence: CASTRGDSADQPQHF. DNA for the CDR3: TGTGCCAGCACTCGGGGGGATTCGGCGGATCAGCCCCAGCATTTT.

The chain joins TRBV5-4 to TRBJ1-1; 8 nucleotides align to TRBD1. The ends lost 5 bases at V and 0 bases at J; junction bases unmatched: 6. The CDR3 is 15 residues long. The germline gives CDR1 SGHNT, CDR2 YYREEE (reference sequence). This CDR3 is CASRLGQGMNTEAFF. CDR3 sequence (DNA): TGTGCCAGCAGACTAGGACAGGGAATGAACACTGAAGCTTTCTTT.

This sequence joins TRBV5-1 and TRBJ2-1; 7 bases are shared with TRBD2. The J segment lost 0 bases and the V segment lost 3 bases, leaving 9 bases of the junction unmatched. CDR3 length: 17 residues. In germline, CDR1 is SGHRS, CDR2 YFSETQ. Written as DNA, the CDR3 is TGCGCCAGCAGCTCCTACCTAGCGGCTAGCTCCTACAATGAGCAGTTCTTC. Translating it yields CASSSYLAASSYNEQFF.

This clone was counted a few times. The rearrangement uses TRBV29-1 and TRBJ1-2; the D gene is possibly TRBD1 (5 bases). The CDR3 is made up of 13 amino acids. Germline CDR1 SQVTM, CDR2 ANQGSEA. The germline V and J ends were trimmed by 3 bases and 2 bases, with 10 bases remaining between them. CDR3 sequence: CSVDIGGNYGYTF. DNA of the CDR3: TGCAGCGTTGATATTGGGGGGAACTATGGCTACACCTTC. Filled out from reference TRBV29-1 and TRBJ1-2, the complete variable domain reads SAVISQKPSRDICQRGTSLTIQCQVDSQVTMMFWYRQQPGQSLTLIATANQGSEATYESGFVIDKFPISRPNLTFSTLTVSNMSPEDSSIYLCSVDIGGNYGYTFGSGTRLTVV.

The J gene is TRBJ2-7, the V gene TRBV18; TRBD1 might be the D (5 bases). This CDR3 is 15 amino acids long. V gave up 1 base and J gave up 6 bases, with 16 bases separating them. CDR1 and CDR2 (germline): KGHSH, LQKENI. CDR3: CASSPLVTGLGEQYF. In nucleotides, the CDR3 is TGTGCCAGCTCACCACTGGTCACAGGCCTTGGCGAGCAGTACTTC. Using reference TRBV18 and TRBJ2-7 for the parts outside the CDR3, the full variable domain is NAGVMQNPRHLVRRRGQEARLRCSPMKGHSHVYWYRQLPEEGLKFMVYLQKENIIDESGMPKERFSAEFPKEGPSILRIQQVVRGDSAAYFCASSPLVTGLGEQYFGPGTRLTVT.

This chain connects TRBV4-3 to TRBJ2-5; weak D call: TRBD2 (5 bases). The CDR3 runs to 13 residues. CDR1 is LGHNA and CDR2 is YSLEER in the germline V gene. The ends were cut back, 1 base at V and 5 bases at J, with 8 bases in the middle. The CDR3 spells CASSQVGGETQYF. The CDR3 nucleotides read TGCGCCAGCAGCCAAGTGGGCGGGGAGACCCAGTACTTC.

There are a few counts of this clone. The chain carries TRBV19 and TRBJ1-1; the match to TRBD1 covers 8 bases. From germline, CDR1 is LNHDA and CDR2 SQIVND (reference sequence). J lost 3 bases, V lost 5 bases, and 2 bases had no gene match. The CDR3 runs to 13 residues. The chain's CDR3 is CASSLQGDTEAFF. CDR3 nucleotide sequence: TGTGCCAGTAGTTTACAGGGGGACACTGAAGCTTTCTTT.

The gene calls are TRBV7-2 and TRBJ1-2; 7 positions agree with TRBD1. The CDR3 totals 16 residues. The germline CDR1 and CDR2 sequences are SGHTA and FQGNSA. V lost 5 bases and J lost 3; bases outside the gene matches: 12. The CDR3 is CASSPPGQRYYYGYTF. Here the CDR3 DNA reads TGTGCCAGCAGCCCACCGGGACAGAGATATTACTATGGCTACACCTTC.

The chain couples TRBV5-6 to TRBJ2-1; 12 bases line up with TRBD2. The CDR3 totals 15 residues. Germline V lookup: CDR1 SGHDT, CDR2 YYEEEE. The V gene end was trimmed by 3 bases and the J gene end by 4 bases; junction bases not matched to a gene: 2. The CDR3 coding sequence is TGTGCCAGCAGCTCAGGACTAGCGGGATACAATGAGCAGTTCTTC. This gives the protein CASSSGLAGYNEQFF.